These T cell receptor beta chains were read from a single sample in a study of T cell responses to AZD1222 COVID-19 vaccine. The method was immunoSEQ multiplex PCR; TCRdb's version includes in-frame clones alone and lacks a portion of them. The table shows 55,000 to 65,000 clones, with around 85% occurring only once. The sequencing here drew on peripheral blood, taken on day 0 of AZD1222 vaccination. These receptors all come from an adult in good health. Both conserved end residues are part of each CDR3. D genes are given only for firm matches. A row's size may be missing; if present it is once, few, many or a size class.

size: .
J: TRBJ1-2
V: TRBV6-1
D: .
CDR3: CASSDLRSWNLYGYTF
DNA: TGTGCCAGCAGTGACCTCCGTTCTTGGAACTTATATGGCTACACCTTC

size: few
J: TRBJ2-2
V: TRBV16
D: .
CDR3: CASSPTRLGTGELFF
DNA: TGTGCCAGCAGCCCGACAAGGCTTGGCACCGGGGAGCTGTTTTTT

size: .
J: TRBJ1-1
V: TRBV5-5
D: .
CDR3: CASSLTPDPMNTEAFF
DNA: TGTGCCAGCAGCCTGACACCAGACCCGATGAACACTGAAGCTTTCTTT

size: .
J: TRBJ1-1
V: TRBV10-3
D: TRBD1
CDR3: CAITKGQGNTEAFF
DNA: TGTGCCATCACCAAGGGACAGGGAAACACTGAAGCTTTCTTT

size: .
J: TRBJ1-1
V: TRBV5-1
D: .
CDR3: CASSLWTENTEAFF
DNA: TGCGCCAGCAGCCTGTGGACAGAGAACACTGAAGCTTTCTTT

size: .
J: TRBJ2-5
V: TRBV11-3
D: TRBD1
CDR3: CASSLGQGAPSQETQYF
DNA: TGTGCCAGCAGCTTGGGACAGGGGGCACCCTCTCAGGAGACCCAGTACTTC

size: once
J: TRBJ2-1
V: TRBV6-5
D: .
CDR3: CASRGTYNEQFF
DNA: TGTGCCAGCAGGGGTACCTACAATGAGCAGTTCTTC

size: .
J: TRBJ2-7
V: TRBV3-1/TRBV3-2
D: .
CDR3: CASSLPGPPYEQYF
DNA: TGTGCCAGCAGCCTCCCGGGACCACCCTACGAGCAGTACTTC

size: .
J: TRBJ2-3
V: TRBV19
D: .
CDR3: CASSIGRGSDTQYF
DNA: TGTGCCAGTAGTATTGGCAGGGGATCAGATACGCAGTATTTT

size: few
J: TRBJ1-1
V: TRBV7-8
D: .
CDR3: CASSLATGTLNTEAFF
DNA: TGTGCCAGCAGCTTAGCTACGGGTACTCTGAACACTGAAGCTTTCTTT

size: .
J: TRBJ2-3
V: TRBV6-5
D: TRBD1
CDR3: CASRQGSGTDTQYF
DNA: TGTGCCAGCAGACAGGGGTCTGGCACAGATACGCAGTATTTT

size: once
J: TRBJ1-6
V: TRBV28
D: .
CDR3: CASSVPGRYNSPLHF
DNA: TGTGCCAGCAGCGTGCCGGGGCGGTATAATTCACCCCTCCACTTT

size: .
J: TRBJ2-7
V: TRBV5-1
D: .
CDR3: CASSLVGVVNEQYF
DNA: TGCGCCAGCAGCTTGGTGGGGGTTGTCAACGAGCAGTACTTC

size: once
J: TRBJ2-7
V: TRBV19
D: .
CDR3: CASSTYGLKNYEQYF
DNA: TGTGCCAGTAGTACCTACGGACTTAAAAACTACGAGCAGTACTTC

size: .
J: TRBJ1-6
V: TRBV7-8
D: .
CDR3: CASSWAENSPLHF
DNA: TGTGCCAGCAGTTGGGCAGAAAATTCACCCCTCCACTTT

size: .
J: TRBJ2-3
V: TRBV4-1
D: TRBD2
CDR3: CASSQGLAGAYTQYF
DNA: TGCGCCAGCAGCCAGGGACTAGCGGGGGCCTATACGCAGTATTTT

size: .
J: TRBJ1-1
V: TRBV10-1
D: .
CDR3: CASSAANTEAFF
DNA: TGCGCCAGCAGTGCGGCGAACACTGAAGCTTTCTTT

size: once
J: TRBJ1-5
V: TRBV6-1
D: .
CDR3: CASSGRDLYSNQPQHF
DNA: TGTGCCAGCAGTGGCCGGGACCTATATAGCAATCAGCCCCAGCATTTT

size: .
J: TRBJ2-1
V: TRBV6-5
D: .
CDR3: CASSLTRAGYNEQFF
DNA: TGTGCCAGCAGTCTCACACGGGCAGGCTACAATGAGCAGTTCTTC

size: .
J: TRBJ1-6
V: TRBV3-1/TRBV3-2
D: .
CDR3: CASSQRQRRSAPLHF
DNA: TGTGCCAGCAGCCAAAGACAGCGGCGGAGCGCACCCCTCCACTTT

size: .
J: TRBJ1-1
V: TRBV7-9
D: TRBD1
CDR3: CASSNRQGGTEAFF
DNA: TGTGCCAGCAGCAACCGACAGGGTGGGACTGAAGCTTTCTTT

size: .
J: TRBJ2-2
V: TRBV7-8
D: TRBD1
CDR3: CASSPRAVGQGAGELFF
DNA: TGTGCCAGCAGCCCACGGGCCGTGGGGCAGGGGGCCGGGGAGCTGTTTTTT

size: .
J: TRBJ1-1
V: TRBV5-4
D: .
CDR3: CASRTVWGTEAFF
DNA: TGTGCCAGCAGGACAGTTTGGGGCACTGAAGCTTTCTTT

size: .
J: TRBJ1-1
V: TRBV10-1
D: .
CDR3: CASSETRNTEAFF
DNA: TGCGCCAGCAGTGAGACGCGCAACACTGAAGCTTTCTTT

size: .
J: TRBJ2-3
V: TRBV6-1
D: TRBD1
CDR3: CASSETGGTDTQYF
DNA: TGTGCCAGCAGTGAGACAGGGGGCACAGATACGCAGTATTTT

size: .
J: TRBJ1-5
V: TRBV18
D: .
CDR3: CASSRESSNQPQHF
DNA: TGTGCCAGCTCACGGGAAAGTAGCAATCAGCCCCAGCATTTT

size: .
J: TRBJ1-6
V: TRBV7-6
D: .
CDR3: CASSPGGNSPLHF
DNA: TGTGCCAGCAGTCCCGGAGGTAATTCACCCCTCCACTTT

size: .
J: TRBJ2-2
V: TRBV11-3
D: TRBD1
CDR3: CASSLGSGQGGELFF
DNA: TGTGCCAGCAGCTTAGGATCCGGACAGGGCGGGGAGCTGTTTTTT

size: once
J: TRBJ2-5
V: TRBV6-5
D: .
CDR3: CASSYFTGTLQETQYF
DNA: TGTGCCAGCAGTTATTTTACCGGGACACTCCAAGAGACCCAGTACTTC

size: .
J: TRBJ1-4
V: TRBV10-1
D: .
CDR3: CARQRAGEKLFF
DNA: TGCGCCCGGCAAAGAGCTGGTGAAAAACTGTTTTTT

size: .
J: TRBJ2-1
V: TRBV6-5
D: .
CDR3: CATGGLRAGNEQFF
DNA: TGTGCCACTGGTGGGCTTAGAGCCGGTAATGAGCAGTTCTTC

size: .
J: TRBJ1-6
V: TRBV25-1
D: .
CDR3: CASGRAGPLHF
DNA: TGTGCCAGCGGGAGGGCCGGGCCCCTCCACTTT

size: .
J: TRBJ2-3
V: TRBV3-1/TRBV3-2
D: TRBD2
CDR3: CASSQERGASTDTQYF
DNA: TGTGCCAGCAGCCAAGAGCGGGGGGCTAGCACAGATACGCAGTATTTT

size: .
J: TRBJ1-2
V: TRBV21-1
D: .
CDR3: CASSKKFGGQGAGGYTF
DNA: TGTGCCAGCAGCAAAAAATTTGGGGGACAGGGGGCAGGCGGCTACACCTTC

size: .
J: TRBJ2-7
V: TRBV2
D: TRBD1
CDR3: CASRVRRQGYEQYF
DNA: TGTGCCAGCAGGGTCCGGCGACAGGGATACGAGCAGTACTTC

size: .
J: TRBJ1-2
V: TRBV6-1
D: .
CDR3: CASSGTNGSRLYGYTF
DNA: TGTGCCAGCAGTGGGACAAATGGGTCCAGACTCTATGGCTACACCTTC

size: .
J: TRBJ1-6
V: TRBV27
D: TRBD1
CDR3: CASSNPGQGLALHF
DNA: TGTGCCAGCAGCAACCCGGGACAGGGTCTGGCCCTCCACTTT

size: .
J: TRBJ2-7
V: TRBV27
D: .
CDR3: CASRSSSADTYEQYF
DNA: TGTGCCAGCAGATCAAGCTCCGCGGACACCTACGAGCAGTACTTC

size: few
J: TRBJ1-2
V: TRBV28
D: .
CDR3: CASSLGAGPGESYTF
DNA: TGTGCCAGCAGTTTGGGTGCAGGACCCGGGGAGAGCTACACCTTC

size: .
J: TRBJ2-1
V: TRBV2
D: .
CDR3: CASSDVEANEQFF
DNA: TGTGCCAGCAGTGACGTGGAAGCTAATGAGCAGTTCTTC

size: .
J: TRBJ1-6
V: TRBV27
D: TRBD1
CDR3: CASSMTGVGSPLHF
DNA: TGTGCCAGCAGTATGACAGGGGTCGGGTCACCCCTCCACTTT

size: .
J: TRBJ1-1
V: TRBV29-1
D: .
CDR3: CSGGADLFMNTEAFF
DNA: TGCAGCGGGGGGGCAGATCTTTTTATGAACACTGAAGCTTTCTTT

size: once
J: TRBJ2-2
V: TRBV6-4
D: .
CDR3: CASPTKANTGELFF
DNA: TGTGCCAGCCCCACGAAGGCTAACACCGGGGAGCTGTTTTTT

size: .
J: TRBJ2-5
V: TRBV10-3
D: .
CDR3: CATGHVVQETQYF
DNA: TGTGCCACTGGACACGTAGTCCAAGAGACCCAGTACTTC

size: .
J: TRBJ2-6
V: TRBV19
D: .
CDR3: CASRDPVGANVLTF
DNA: TGTGCCAGCAGGGATCCGGTTGGGGCCAACGTCCTGACTTTC

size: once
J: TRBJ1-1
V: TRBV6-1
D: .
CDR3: CASSDGREHTEAFF
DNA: TGTGCCAGCAGTGATGGTAGGGAGCACACTGAAGCTTTCTTT

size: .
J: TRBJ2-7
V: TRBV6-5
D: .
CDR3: CASRPSGYRYEQYF
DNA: TGTGCCAGCAGGCCCTCAGGTTACCGCTACGAGCAGTACTTC

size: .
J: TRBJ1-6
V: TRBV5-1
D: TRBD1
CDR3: CASSLADLRQGGNSPLHF
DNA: TGCGCCAGCAGCCTGGCGGACCTTAGACAGGGGGGTAATTCACCCCTCCACTTT

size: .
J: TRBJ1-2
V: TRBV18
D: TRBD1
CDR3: CASDGLQGGQGYTF
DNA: TGTGCCAGCGACGGATTACAGGGGGGGCAAGGCTACACCTTC

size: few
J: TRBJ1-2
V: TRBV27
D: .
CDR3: CASRELGGTMKGYTF
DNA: TGTGCCAGCAGGGAGCTTGGGGGCACGATGAAGGGCTACACCTTC

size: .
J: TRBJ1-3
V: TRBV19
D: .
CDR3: CASTGGEAGNTIYF
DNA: TGTGCCAGTACCGGAGGGGAGGCTGGAAACACCATATATTTT

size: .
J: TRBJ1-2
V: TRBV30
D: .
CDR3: CAWSVDGTLIFTF
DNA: TGTGCCTGGAGTGTTGATGGGACGCTTATCTTCACCTTC